A selection of T cell receptor beta chains follows, all from one sample in a study of blood T cell repertoires in COVID-19. The assay was immunoSEQ multiplex PCR, and TCRdb's table has in-frame clones only and misses some. This sample has around 69,000 clones, with approximately 88% found just once. The material sequenced was peripheral blood. Receptors were obtained from a middle-aged man with active COVID-19. CDR3s include the opening cysteine and the closing phenylalanine or tryptophan. D genes are given only for firm matches. Size is omitted from some rows. Given values are once, few, many or a class for expanded clones.

13 TRBJ1-5 NA NA TRBV18 CASSLDRNQPQHF TGTGCCAGCTCACTCGACAGAAATCAGCCCCAGCATTTT
13 TRBJ2-5 NA NA TRBV15 CATSRATGETQYF TGTGCCACCAGCAGAGCCACCGGGGAGACCCAGTACTTC
14 TRBJ1-1 NA NA TRBV5-4 CASSFTGARTEAFF TGTGCCAGCAGCTTTACAGGCGCCCGGACTGAAGCTTTCTTT
13 TRBJ2-5 NA NA TRBV7-8 CASSLEEGETQYF TGTGCCAGCAGCTTAGAGGAGGGGGAGACCCAGTACTTC
12 TRBJ2-7 NA NA TRBV12-3/TRBV12-4 CASSFGGHEQYF TGTGCCAGCAGTTTCGGGGGTCACGAGCAGTACTTC
14 TRBJ2-1 NA NA TRBV16 CASSQFGPGDEQFF TGTGCCAGCAGCCAATTTGGCCCAGGGGATGAGCAGTTCTTC
19 TRBJ1-5 NA NA TRBV12-1 CASSPSGLRLFISNQPQHF TGTGCCAGCAGCCCATCGGGACTACGGCTTTTTATTAGCAATCAGCCCCAGCATTTT
15 TRBJ2-7 once TRBD1 TRBV5-6 CASNLLGTGKDEQYF TGTGCCAGCAACCTCCTTGGGACAGGGAAGGACGAGCAGTACTTC
13 TRBJ1-1 NA NA TRBV7-2 CASSLRGTTGAFF TGTGCCAGCAGCCTGAGAGGAACAACAGGGGCTTTCTTT
17 TRBJ2-7 NA TRBD1 TRBV5-1 CASSPSTGGYHSYEQYF TGCGCCAGCAGCCCCTCGACAGGGGGCTATCACTCCTACGAGCAGTACTTC
16 TRBJ2-7 NA NA TRBV20-1 CSASATGRPRNYEQYF TGCAGTGCTAGTGCCACAGGTAGGCCCAGGAACTACGAGCAGTACTTC
13 TRBJ1-1 NA NA TRBV7-9 CASSLVWNTEAFF TGTGCCAGCAGCTTAGTATGGAACACTGAAGCTTTCTTT
14 TRBJ1-2 NA NA TRBV7-2 CASRRAGDGYGYTF TGTGCCAGCAGGCGGGCGGGGGATGGCTATGGCTACACCTTC
14 TRBJ1-4 few TRBD1 TRBV2 CASSPDRGGEKLFF TGTGCCAGCAGCCCAGACAGGGGGGGTGAAAAACTGTTTTTT
17 TRBJ2-1 NA TRBD1 TRBV5-1 CASSRQGAGSSYNEQFF TGCGCCAGCAGCCGACAGGGGGCAGGGAGCTCCTACAATGAGCAGTTCTTC
15 TRBJ1-5 NA TRBD1 TRBV20-1 CSASNTGTGNQPQHF TGCAGTGCTAGTAATACTGGGACAGGGAATCAGCCCCAGCATTTT
15 TRBJ2-1 few TRBD1 TRBV7-6 CASSLGAGGINEQFF TGTGCCAGCAGCTTAGGGGCAGGGGGCATCAATGAGCAGTTCTTC
17 TRBJ2-1 NA TRBD2 TRBV5-1 CASSKLAGVGSYNEQFF TGCGCCAGCAGCAAACTAGCGGGAGTTGGTTCCTACAATGAGCAGTTCTTC
14 TRBJ1-1 NA NA TRBV18 CASSPQGLGTEAFF TGTGCCAGCTCACCCCAGGGGTTGGGCACTGAAGCTTTCTTT
15 TRBJ1-2 NA NA TRBV13 CASSLRQATVYGYTF TGTGCCAGCAGCTTAAGACAGGCGACCGTCTATGGCTACACCTTC
15 TRBJ2-6 NA NA TRBV6-5 CASSLVGSGANVLTF TGTGCCAGCAGCCTAGTCGGCTCTGGGGCCAACGTCCTGACTTTC